These 14 T cell receptor beta chains were sequenced from one sample in a study of vaccination effects on CD4 cells after COVID-19. Here immunoSEQ multiplex PCR was the method, and the copy in TCRdb shows in-frame clones only, minus some. The sample has fewer than 55,000 clones; more than 75% are singletons. Using viral peptide pools, the ViraFEST assay grew out antigen-specific CD4+ T cells prior to sequencing. The culture ran for around ten days before CD4+ T cells were isolated. Vaccinees lacked prior SARS-CoV-2 infection and tested negative for nucleocapsid antibodies. These receptors are not linked to any known antigen. The material sequenced was CD4+ T cells from PBMCs cultured with HCoV-OC43 spike peptides, taken before COVID-19 vaccination. Specified subset: HCoV-OC43 spike overlapping peptide pool stimulation. These receptors were collected from a human donor who received a COVID-19 vaccine.

The chain has TRBV11-2 and TRBJ2-1; TRBD2 matches 8 bases. This CDR3 contains 13 residues. Germline V gives CDR1 SGHAT, CDR2 FQNNGV. V lost 5 bases, J lost 7 bases, and 4 bases stayed unmatched. Here the CDR3 reads CASSAGLGNEQFF. For the CDR3, the DNA is TGTGCCAGCAGCGCGGGACTAGGGAATGAGCAGTTCTTC.

This chain links TRBV18 with TRBJ2-2; no clear D gene. The germline CDR1 and CDR2 sequences are KGHSH and LQKENI. The CDR3 is made up of 13 amino acids. V was shortened by 3 bases and J by 6 bases, with 8 bases between the two germline ends. The CDR3 spells CASSPSAPGELFF. The DNA for the CDR3 is TGTGCCAGCTCACCGTCGGCCCCCGGGGAGCTGTTTTTT.

The V gene is TRBV9, the J gene TRBJ2-5, with no clear D. Germline CDR1 SGDLS, CDR2 YYNGEE. Trimming cost V 0 bases and J 4 bases, with 7 bases left between them. The CDR3 is 13 amino acids. CDR3: CASSVDLVETQYF. The CDR3 DNA is TGTGCCAGCAGCGTAGATCTGGTAGAGACCCAGTACTTC.

V gene TRBV7-2 combines with J gene TRBJ2-1; 8 bases align to TRBD2. This CDR3 is built from 16 residues. J gave up 1 base and V 3 bases, and 5 bases lay outside the gene matches. CDR1 is SGHTA and CDR2 is FQGNSA in the germline V gene. The CDR3: CASSLGAGVSYNEQFF. CDR3 coding DNA: TGTGCCAGCAGCTTGGGAGCGGGGGTGTCCTACAATGAGCAGTTCTTC.

This chain joins TRBV9 and TRBJ2-2; TRBD2 agrees at 12 bases. The CDR3 contains 16 residues. V was clipped by 1 base and J by 4 bases; unmatched bases: 2. Germline CDR1 and CDR2: SGDLS and YYNGEE. The CDR3 sequence: CASSVRLAGVTGELFF. In nucleotides, the CDR3 is TGTGCCAGCAGCGTAAGACTAGCGGGGGTCACCGGGGAGCTGTTTTTT.

CDR3 sequence reads: CASSQDRQGNTEAFF. Here the CDR3 DNA reads TGTGCCAGCAGCCAAGATAGACAGGGGAACACTGAAGCTTTCTTT. This sequence joins TRBV14 and TRBJ1-1, with 7 bases aligning to TRBD1. The ends lost 0 bases at V and 1 base at J; junction bases unmatched: 2. The CDR3 runs to 15 residues. Germline loops: CDR1 SGHDN, CDR2 FVKESK.

The chain carries TRBV5-6 and TRBJ1-1; 7 bases line up with TRBD1. Germline loops: CDR1 SGHDT, CDR2 YYEEEE. Trimming at V came to 4 bases and at J to 3 bases, leaving 9 bases not matched to a gene. The CDR3 extends over 15 amino acids. In DNA form, the CDR3 reads TGTGCCAGCAGCGGGTACAGGGGCAGGGACACTGAAGCTTTCTTT. It encodes CASSGYRGRDTEAFF. Full variable domain (remainder filled in from reference TRBV5-6 and TRBJ1-1): DAGVTQSPTHLIKTRGQQVTLRCSPKSGHDTVSWYQQALGQGPQFIFQYYEEEERQRGNFPDRFSGHQFPNYSSELNVNALLLGDSALYLCASSGYRGRDTEAFFGQGTRLTVV.

The V and J genes are TRBV5-4 and TRBJ1-5; D unresolved. The CDR3 loop spans 13 amino acids. V was cut by 0 bases and J by 6 bases, with 7 bases left in between. CDR1 and CDR2 (germline): SGHNT, YYREEE (reference sequence). The CDR3, as DNA: TGTGCCAGCAGCTTGGGTATTCGTCAGCCCCAGCATTTT. It translates to CASSLGIRQPQHF.

The chain is built from TRBV9 and TRBJ1-4; D is ambiguous. CDR1 SGDLS and CDR2 YYNGEE come from the germline V gene. CDR3 length equals 13 residues. V lost 3 bases and J lost 8, with 11 bases in between. DNA for the CDR3: TGTGCCAGCAGCGAAGGGTTAGGGGAAAAACTGTTTTTT. Its protein product is CASSEGLGEKLFF.

The chain employs TRBV6-1 and TRBJ1-6; D gene ambiguous. Germline loops: CDR1 MNHNS, CDR2 SASEGT. Trimming pared 3 bases from V and 7 bases from J, leaving 7 bases between. CDR3 length: 13 residues. The CDR3 sequence is CASSDPVNSPLHF. The CDR3 coding sequence is TGTGCCAGCAGTGATCCAGTGAATTCACCCCTCCACTTT.

There are a few counts of this clone. This chain uses TRBV28 with TRBJ1-1; D gene ambiguous. The CDR3 consists of 14 residues. Trimming removed 4 bases at V and 0 bases at J, with 9 bases between. Germline assignment: CDR1 MDHEN and CDR2 SYDVKM. The CDR3 bases are TGTGCCAGCAGTTCGGTCAGCATGAACACTGAAGCTTTCTTT. The encoded protein is CASSSVSMNTEAFF.

The chain recombines TRBV5-6 with TRBJ1-3, with 10 bases lining up with TRBD1. The CDR3 runs to 16 residues. Germline CDR1 SGHDT, CDR2 YYEEEE. The V and J ends lost 4 bases and 5 bases, in that order; junction bases with no gene match: 9. This chain's CDR3 is CASSSRDRGQRNTIYF. As DNA, the CDR3 is TGTGCCAGCAGCAGCCGGGACAGGGGACAAAGAAACACCATATATTTT.

The chain has TRBV5-5 and TRBJ1-5; D gene ambiguous. This CDR3 is 14 amino acids long. V lost 6 bases and J lost 1, with 11 bases in between. The V gene's germline CDR1 is SGHKS and CDR2 YYEKEE (reference sequence). The CDR3 coding sequence is TGTGCCAGCACCCCCCGAGAGAGCAATCAGCCCCAGCATTTT. It specifies CASTPRESNQPQHF.

The chain links TRBV7-9 to TRBJ2-7; D gene ambiguous. In germline, CDR1 is SEHNR, CDR2 FQNEAQ (reference sequence). The V gene lost 2 bases and the J gene lost 2 bases, with 10 bases spanning the gap. CDR3 length: 14 residues. DNA for the CDR3: TGTGCCAGCAGCTTAACTTGGCGGCCCTACGAGCAGTACGTC. It codes for CASSLTWRPYEQYV.